Sequencing of this TCR beta chain was carried out in a study of blood T cell repertoires in COVID-19. Study context: Sites across the United States, Italy and Spain contributed samples from acute and convalescent COVID-19. Sample material is recorded as cDNA or gDNA derived from T cells, B-cell-depleted T cells, or PBMCs.

Trimming left V 4 bases short and J 0 bases short, with 18 bases between. Germline V gives CDR1 KGHSH, CDR2 LQKENI. The CDR3 has 18 amino acids. Assay used: immunoSEQ multiplex PCR; TCRdb lists only in-frame clones, some missing. This sample has 200,000 to 300,000 clones; approximately 80% occur once, and the top ten carry 4.2%. Sample: peripheral blood. The sequence came from a man aged 55 to 70 with acute or convalescent COVID-19. The chain carries TRBV18 and TRBJ1-4; D may be TRBD1 (5 bases). This CDR3 reads CASSHSTAATATNEKLFF. CDR3 nucleotides: TGTGCCAGCTCACACTCGACAGCCGCCACCGCAACTAATGAAAAACTGTTTTTT.